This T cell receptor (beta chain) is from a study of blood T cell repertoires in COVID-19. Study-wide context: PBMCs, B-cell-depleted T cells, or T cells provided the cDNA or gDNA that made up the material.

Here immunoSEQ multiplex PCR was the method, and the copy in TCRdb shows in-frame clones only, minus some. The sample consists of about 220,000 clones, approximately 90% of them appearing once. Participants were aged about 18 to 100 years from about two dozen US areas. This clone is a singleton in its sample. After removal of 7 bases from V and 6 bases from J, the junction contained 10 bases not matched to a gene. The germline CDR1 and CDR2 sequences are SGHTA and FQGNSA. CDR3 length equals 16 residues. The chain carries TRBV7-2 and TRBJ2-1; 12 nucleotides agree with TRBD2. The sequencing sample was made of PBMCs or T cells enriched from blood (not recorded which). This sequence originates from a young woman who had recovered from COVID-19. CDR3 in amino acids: CASNPSGGALANEQFF. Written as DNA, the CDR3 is TGTGCCAGCAACCCTAGCGGGGGGGCATTGGCCAATGAGCAGTTCTTC.